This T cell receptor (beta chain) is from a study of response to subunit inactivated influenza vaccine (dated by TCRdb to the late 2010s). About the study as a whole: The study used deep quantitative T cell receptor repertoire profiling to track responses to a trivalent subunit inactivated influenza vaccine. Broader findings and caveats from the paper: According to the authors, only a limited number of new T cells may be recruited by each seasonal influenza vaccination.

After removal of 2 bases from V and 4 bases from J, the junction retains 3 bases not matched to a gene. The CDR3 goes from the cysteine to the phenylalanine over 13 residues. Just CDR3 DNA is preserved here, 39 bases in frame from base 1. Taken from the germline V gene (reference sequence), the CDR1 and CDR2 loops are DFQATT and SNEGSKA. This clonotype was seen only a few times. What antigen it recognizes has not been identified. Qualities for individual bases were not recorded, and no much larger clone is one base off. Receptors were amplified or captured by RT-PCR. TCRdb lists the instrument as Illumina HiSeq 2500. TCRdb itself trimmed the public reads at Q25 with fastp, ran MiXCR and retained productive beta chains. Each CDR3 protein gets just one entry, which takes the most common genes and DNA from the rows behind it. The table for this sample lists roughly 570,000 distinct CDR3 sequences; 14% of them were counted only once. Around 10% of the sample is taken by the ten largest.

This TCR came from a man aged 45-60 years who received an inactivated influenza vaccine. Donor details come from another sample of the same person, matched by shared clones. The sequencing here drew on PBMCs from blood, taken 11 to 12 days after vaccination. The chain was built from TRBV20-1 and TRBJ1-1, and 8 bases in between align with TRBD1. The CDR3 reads CSARTGGSTEAFF. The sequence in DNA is TGCAGTGCTAGAACAGGGGGGAGCACTGAAGCTTTCTTT.